A selection of T cell receptor beta chains follows, all from one sample in a study of cytomegalovirus exposure and HLA in healthy donors. The repertoire was sequenced with immunoSEQ multiplex PCR; TCRdb's copy has only in-frame clones and lacks some. The sample lists some 240,000 clones, 60% to 80% occurring once. Material for sequencing was PBMCs. All receptors derive from a male donor in good health and CMV-seronegative. CDR3s include the opening cysteine and the closing phenylalanine or tryptophan. D genes are given only for firm matches. Where a row states a size, it is once, few, many or the class of an expanded clone; other rows omit it.

>TRBJ2-3|TRBV27|few|-
CASSLVTSTDTQYF
TGTGCCAGCAGTTTGGTAACTAGCACAGATACGCAGTATTTT
>TRBJ2-5|TRBV19|-|TRBD2
CASSRRTSALDGMVETQYF
TGTGCCAGTAGCCGAAGGACTAGCGCGTTGGACGGAATGGTGGAGACCCAGTACTTC
>TRBJ2-5|TRBV10-2|-|TRBD2
CASSDQGLAAETQYF
TGCGCCAGCAGTGACCAGGGACTAGCGGCGGAGACCCAGTACTTC
>TRBJ2-7|TRBV5-6|-|-
CASSLTGPEQYF
TGTGCCAGCAGCTTGACGGGTCCCGAGCAGTACTTC
>TRBJ2-7|TRBV5-1|-|TRBD2
CASSFSGASAEQYF
TGCGCCAGCAGCTTTAGCGGGGCTAGTGCCGAGCAGTACTTC
>TRBJ2-4|TRBV29-1|-|TRBD1
CSGVRGQDIQYF
TGCAGCGGTGTCAGGGGGCAGGACATTCAGTACTTC
>TRBJ1-4|TRBV7-9|-|-
CASSFPFGGTNEKLFF
TGTGCCAGCAGCTTCCCCTTCGGGGGAACTAATGAAAAACTGTTTTTT
>TRBJ2-7|TRBV11-2|-|TRBD1
CASSSLGTGLYEQYF
TGTGCCAGCAGCTCGCTTGGGACAGGGCTCTACGAGCAGTACTTC
>TRBJ1-1|TRBV5-1|few|TRBD1
CASSLANGTGSLNTEAFF
TGCGCCAGCAGCTTGGCCAATGGGACAGGTTCATTGAACACTGAAGCTTTCTTT
>TRBJ2-2|TRBV27|few|-
CASSLRGWERNTGELFF
TGTGCCAGCAGTTTAAGGGGTTGGGAAAGAAACACCGGGGAGCTGTTTTTT
>TRBJ2-5|TRBV5-1|-|-
CASSLASESQYF
TGCGCCAGCAGCTTGGCGTCGGAGAGCCAGTACTTC
>TRBJ2-7|TRBV19|-|TRBD2
CASRFAGGGEQYF
TGTGCCAGTAGGTTCGCGGGAGGGGGCGAGCAGTACTTC
>TRBJ2-7|TRBV5-6|few|-
CASQQGAATSYEQYF
TGTGCCAGTCAACAAGGGGCAGCTACCTCCTACGAGCAGTACTTC